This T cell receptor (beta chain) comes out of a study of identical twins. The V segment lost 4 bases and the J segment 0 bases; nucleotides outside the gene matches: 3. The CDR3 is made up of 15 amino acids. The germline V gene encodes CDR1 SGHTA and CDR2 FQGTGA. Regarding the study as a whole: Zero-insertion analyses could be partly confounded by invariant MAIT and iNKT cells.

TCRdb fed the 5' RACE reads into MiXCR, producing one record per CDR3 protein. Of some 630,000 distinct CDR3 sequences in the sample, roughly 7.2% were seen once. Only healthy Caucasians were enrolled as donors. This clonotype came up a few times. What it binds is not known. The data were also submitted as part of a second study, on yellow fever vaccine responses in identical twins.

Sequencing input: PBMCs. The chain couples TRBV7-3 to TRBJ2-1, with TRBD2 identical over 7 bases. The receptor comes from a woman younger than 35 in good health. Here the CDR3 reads CASSSSGTSYNEQFF. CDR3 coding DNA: TGTGCCAGCAGCTCCAGCGGGACCTCCTACAATGAGCAGTTCTTC.